The source of this T cell receptor (beta chain) is a study of T cell repertoires in cytomegalovirus infection (dated by TCRdb to the late 2010s). Describing the broader study: Recently identified HLA-C-restricted CMV epitopes, whose presentation resists viral immunomodulation, were targeted by peptide stimulations together with well-studied HLA-B-restricted epitopes. Donor HLA type was relevant to the analysis, because carriage of CMV infection together with the matching HLA type was indicated by public TCR beta signatures. What the study reported, not specific to this receptor: Carriers of CMV infection plus the relevant HLA type were discriminated by the cumulative frequency of public TCR beta family members in the study cohort and in an independent approximately 360-donor cohort. The ex vivo response was dominated by HLA-C-restricted CMV-specific TCR beta clonotypes, which also provided the single most frequent clonotype in two of eight donors.

Inclusive of the bounding cysteine and phenylalanine, the CDR3 is 15 residues long. This entry keeps only the CDR3 DNA: 45 bases, framed from base 1. Cut back by 1 base and 7 bases, the V and J ends lie 13 bases apart. Explained via the paper, the treatment or condition label denotes: in vitro stimulation with specific CMV peptide epitopes to enrich CMV-specific T cells. TCRdb shows the sequencer as Illumina HiSeq 1500. TCRdb reprocessing: public reads trimmed at Q25 with fastp, clones called with MiXCR, in-frame beta chains kept. A single entry per CDR3 protein holds the most common genes and DNA from its merged rows. For this sample there are fewer than 950,000 distinct CDR3 sequences; approximately 29% appear just once. The ten largest clonotypes hold under 15% of the sample. This clonotype appeared a few times. Its specific antigen is unknown. Base quality data are lacking; no much larger clone is found one base away.

The source material was cultured CD8+ T cells from PBMCs, sampled from culture after CMV antigen stimulation. The chain is made from TRBV12-3 or TRBV12-4 and TRBJ2-2; the D gene is perhaps TRBD1, on 5 matching bases. This receptor was taken from a human donor in good health (CMV status not recorded). Some clones in this sample may be carry-over from other donors' samples. The bases are TGTGCCAGCAGTTTAGGGTCGGTGGGGCTCGGGGAGCTGTTTTTT. Protein translation: CASSLGSVGLGELFF.